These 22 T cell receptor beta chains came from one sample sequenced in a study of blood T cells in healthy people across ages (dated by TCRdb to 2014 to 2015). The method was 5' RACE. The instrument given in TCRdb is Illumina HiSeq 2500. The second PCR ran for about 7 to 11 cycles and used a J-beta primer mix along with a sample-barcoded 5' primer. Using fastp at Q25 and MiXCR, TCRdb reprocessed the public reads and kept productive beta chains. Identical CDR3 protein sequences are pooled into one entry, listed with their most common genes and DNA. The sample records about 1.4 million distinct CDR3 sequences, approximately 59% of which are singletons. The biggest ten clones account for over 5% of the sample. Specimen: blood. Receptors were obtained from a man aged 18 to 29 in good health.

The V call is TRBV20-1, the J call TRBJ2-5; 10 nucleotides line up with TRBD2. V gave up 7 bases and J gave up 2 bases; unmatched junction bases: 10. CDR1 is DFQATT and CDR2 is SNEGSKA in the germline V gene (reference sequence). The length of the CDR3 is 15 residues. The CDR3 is CSGSGTSETQETQYF. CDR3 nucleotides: TGCAGTGGCTCCGGGACTAGCGAGACGCAAGAGACCCAGTACTTC.

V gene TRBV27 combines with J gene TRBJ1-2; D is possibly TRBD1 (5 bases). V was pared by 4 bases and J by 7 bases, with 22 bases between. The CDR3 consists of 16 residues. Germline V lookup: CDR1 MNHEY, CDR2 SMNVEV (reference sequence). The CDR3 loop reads CASSSNEGRGRSGYTF. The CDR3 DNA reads TGTGCCAGCAGTTCCAACGAGGGACGCGGGCGGTCTGGCTACACCTTC.

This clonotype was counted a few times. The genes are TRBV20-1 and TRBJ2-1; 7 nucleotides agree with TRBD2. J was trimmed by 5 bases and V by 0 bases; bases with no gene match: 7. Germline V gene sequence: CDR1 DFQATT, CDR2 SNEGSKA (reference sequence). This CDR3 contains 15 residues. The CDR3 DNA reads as TGCAGTGCTAGAGATGTGACTAGCCAGCACAATGAGCAGTTCTTC. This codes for CSARDVTSQHNEQFF.

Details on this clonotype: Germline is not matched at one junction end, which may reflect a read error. The CDR3: CVSSNSGGRQETQYF. CDR3 nucleotides: TGTGTCAGCAGTAATAGCGGGGGGCGCCAAGAGACCCAGTACTTC. This rearrangement joins TRBV6-6 to TRBJ2-5, with 10 bases that match TRBD2. CDR1 MNHNY and CDR2 SVGAGI come from the germline V gene (reference sequence). The CDR3 has 15 residues.

CDR3 in amino acids: CASSVDRNQETQYF. CDR3 nucleotide sequence: TGTGCCAGCAGTGTCGACCGAAACCAAGAGACCCAGTACTTC. The V and J genes are TRBV2 and TRBJ2-5; no clear D gene. Per the germline V gene, CDR1 is SNHLY and CDR2 is FYNNEI. V shed 4 bases and J shed 0 bases, with 9 bases lying between them. The length of the CDR3 is 14 residues.

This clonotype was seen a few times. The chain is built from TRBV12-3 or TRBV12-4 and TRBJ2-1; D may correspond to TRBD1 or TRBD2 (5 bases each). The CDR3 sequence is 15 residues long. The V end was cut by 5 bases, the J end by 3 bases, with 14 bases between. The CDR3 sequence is CASSDGTHNYNEQFF. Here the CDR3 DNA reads TGTGCCAGCAGTGACGGGACGCACAACTACAATGAGCAGTTCTTC.

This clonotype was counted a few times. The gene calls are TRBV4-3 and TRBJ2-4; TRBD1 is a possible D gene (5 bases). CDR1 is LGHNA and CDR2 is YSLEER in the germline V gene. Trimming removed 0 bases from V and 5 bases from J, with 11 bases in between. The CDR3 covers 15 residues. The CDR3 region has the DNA TGCGCCAGCAGCCAAGATGCAGGGCGACAAAACATTCAGTACTTC. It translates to CASSQDAGRQNIQYF.

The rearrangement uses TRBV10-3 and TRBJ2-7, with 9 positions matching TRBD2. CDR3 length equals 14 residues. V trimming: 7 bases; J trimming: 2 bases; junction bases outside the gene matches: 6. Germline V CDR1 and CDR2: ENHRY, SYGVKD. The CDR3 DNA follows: TGTGCCATCATGGATAGCGGGGGCCCCTACGAGCAGTACTTC. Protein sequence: CAIMDSGGPYEQYF.

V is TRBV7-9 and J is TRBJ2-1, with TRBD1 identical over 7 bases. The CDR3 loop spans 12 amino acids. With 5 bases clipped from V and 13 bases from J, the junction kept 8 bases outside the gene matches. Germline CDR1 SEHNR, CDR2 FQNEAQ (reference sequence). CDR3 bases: TGTGCCAGCAGCCCCCCCGGGACAGATCAGTTCTTC. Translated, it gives CASSPPGTDQFF.

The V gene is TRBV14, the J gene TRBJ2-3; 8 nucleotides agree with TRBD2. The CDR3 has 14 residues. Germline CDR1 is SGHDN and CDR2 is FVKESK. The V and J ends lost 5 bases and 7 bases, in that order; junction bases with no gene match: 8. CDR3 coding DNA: TGTGCCAGCAGCGACTTAGCGGGACTCAATACGCAGTATTTT. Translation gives CASSDLAGLNTQYF. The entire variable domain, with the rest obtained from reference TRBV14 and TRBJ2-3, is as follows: EAGVTQFPSHSVIEKGQTVTLRCDPISGHDNLYWYRRVMGKEIKFLLHFVKESKQDESGMPNNRFLAERTGGTYSTLKVQPAELEDSGVYFCASSDLAGLNTQYFGPGTRLTVL.

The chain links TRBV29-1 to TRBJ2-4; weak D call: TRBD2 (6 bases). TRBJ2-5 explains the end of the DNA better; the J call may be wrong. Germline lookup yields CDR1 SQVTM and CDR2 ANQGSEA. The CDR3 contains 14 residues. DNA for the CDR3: TGCAGCGTTGGGAGGAATTGGGAGGAAGAGACCCAGTACTTC. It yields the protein CSVGRNWEEETQYF.

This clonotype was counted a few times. The DNA of the CDR3 is TGCAGTGCTACCGCCGTAGGCGAGCAGTACTTC. Translation: CSATAVGEQYF. The rearrangement joins TRBV20-1 to TRBJ2-7; no clear D. Germline values: CDR1 DFQATT, CDR2 SNEGSKA (reference sequence). Trimming removed 4 bases at V and 6 bases at J, with 10 bases between. The CDR3 length is 11 residues.

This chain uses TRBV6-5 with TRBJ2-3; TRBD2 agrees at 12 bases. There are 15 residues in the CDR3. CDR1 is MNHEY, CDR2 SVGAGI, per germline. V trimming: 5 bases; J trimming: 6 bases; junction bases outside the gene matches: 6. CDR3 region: CASSTLAGGSDTQYF. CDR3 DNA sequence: TGTGCCAGCAGTACACTAGCGGGAGGTTCGGATACGCAGTATTTT.

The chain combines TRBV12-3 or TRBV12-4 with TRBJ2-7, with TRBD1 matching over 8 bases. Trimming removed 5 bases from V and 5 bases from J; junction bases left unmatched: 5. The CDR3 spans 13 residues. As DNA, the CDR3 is TGTGCCAGCAGTACCGGACAGGGCCACGAGCAGTACTTC. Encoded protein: CASSTGQGHEQYF.

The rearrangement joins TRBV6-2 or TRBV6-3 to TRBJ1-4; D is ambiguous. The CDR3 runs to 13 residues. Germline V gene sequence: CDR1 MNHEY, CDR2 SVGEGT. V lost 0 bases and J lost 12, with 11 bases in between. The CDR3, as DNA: TGTGCCAGCAGTTACTCGACTCGGAGGGAACTGTTTTTT. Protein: CASSYSTRRELFF.

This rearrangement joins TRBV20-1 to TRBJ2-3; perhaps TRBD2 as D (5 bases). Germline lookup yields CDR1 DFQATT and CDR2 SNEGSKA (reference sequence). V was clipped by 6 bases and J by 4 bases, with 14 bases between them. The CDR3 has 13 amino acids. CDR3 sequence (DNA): TGCAGTGCCGGTCAAGGGAGATCAGATACGCAGTATTTT. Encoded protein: CSAGQGRSDTQYF.

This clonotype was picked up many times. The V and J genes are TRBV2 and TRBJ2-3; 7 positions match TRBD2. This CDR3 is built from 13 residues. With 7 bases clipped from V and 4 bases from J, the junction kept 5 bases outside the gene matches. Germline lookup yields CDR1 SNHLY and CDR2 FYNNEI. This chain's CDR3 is CASKLGGADTQYF. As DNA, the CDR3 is TGTGCCAGCAAGTTGGGGGGGGCAGATACGCAGTATTTT.

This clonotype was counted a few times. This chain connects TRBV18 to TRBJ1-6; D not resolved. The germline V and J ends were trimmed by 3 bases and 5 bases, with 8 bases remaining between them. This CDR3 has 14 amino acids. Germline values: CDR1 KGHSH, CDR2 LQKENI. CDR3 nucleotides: TGTGCCAGCTCACCCCGCCAGGATAATTCACCCCTCCACTTT. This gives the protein CASSPRQDNSPLHF. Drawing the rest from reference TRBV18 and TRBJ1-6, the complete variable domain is NAGVMQNPRHLVRRRGQEARLRCSPMKGHSHVYWYRQLPEEGLKFMVYLQKENIIDESGMPKERFSAEFPKEGPSILRIQQVVRGDSAAYFCASSPRQDNSPLHFGNGTRLTVT.

This CDR3 is CASSNPTEHNEQFF. DNA of the CDR3: TGTGCCAGCAGTAACCCGACGGAACACAATGAGCAGTTCTTC. The rearrangement joins TRBV6-5 to TRBJ2-1; D is ambiguous. This CDR3 is built from 14 residues. V was clipped by 5 bases and J by 5 bases, with 13 bases between them. CDR1 is MNHEY, CDR2 SVGAGI, per germline.

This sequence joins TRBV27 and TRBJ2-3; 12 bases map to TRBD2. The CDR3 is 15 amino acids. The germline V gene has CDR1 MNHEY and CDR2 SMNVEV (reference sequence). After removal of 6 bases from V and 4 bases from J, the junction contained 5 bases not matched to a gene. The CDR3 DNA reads TGTGCCAGCAGGACGACTAGCGGGAGTTCAGATACGCAGTATTTT. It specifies CASRTTSGSSDTQYF.

The CDR3 nucleotides read TGTGCCAGCAGTCCAGTGGGGGGAGGTCGAGAGACCCAGTACTTC. This translates into CASSPVGGGRETQYF. This chain links TRBV12-3 or TRBV12-4 with TRBJ2-7; a possible D gene is TRBD2 (6 bases). The last part of the DNA fits TRBJ2-5 better; the J call may be wrong. This CDR3 has 15 amino acids.

CDR3 sequence (DNA): TGCAGCGTTGAAGGGCCATCTAACTATGGCTACACCTTC. Protein: CSVEGPSNYGYTF. The V gene is TRBV29-1, the J gene TRBJ1-2; D remains ambiguous. Germline-derived CDR1 and CDR2 are SQVTM and ANQGSEA. This CDR3 region has 13 residues. Trimming cost V 1 base and J 0 bases, with 6 bases left between them. The whole variable domain, remainder taken from reference TRBV29-1 and TRBJ1-2, is SAVISQKPSRDICQRGTSLTIQCQVDSQVTMMFWYRQQPGQSLTLIATANQGSEATYESGFVIDKFPISRPNLTFSTLTVSNMSPEDSSIYLCSVEGPSNYGYTFGSGTRLTVV.